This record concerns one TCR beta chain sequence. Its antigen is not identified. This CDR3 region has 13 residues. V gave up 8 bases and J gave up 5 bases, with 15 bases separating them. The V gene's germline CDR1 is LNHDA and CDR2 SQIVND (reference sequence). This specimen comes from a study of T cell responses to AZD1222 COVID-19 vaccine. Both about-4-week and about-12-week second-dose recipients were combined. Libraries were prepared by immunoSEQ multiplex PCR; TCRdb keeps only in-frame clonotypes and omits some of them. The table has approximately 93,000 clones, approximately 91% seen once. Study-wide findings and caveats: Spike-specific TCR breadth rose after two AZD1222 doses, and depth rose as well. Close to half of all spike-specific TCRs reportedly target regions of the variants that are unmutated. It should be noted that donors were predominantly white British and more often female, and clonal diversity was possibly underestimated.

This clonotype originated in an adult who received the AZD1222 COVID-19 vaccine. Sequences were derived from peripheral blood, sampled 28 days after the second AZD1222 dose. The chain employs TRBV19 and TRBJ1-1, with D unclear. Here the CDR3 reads CASGVKIRTEAFF. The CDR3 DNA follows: TGTGCCAGTGGGGTGAAAATCAGAACTGAAGCTTTCTTT.